This TCR beta chain stems from a study of follicular helper T cells after annual influenza vaccination. Overall study context: Across the 2013-2014, 2014-2015 and 2015-2016 vaccination seasons, some subjects were resampled. The study's findings and limits: ICOS+CD38+ cTfh clonality tracked population frequency, and its change tracked circulating plasmablast change.

Unmatched junction bases numbered 1, after V lost 3 bases and J lost 4 bases. The CDR3 is made up of 13 amino acids. The germline V gene encodes CDR1 MNHNS and CDR2 SASEGT. Time point indicated: 2015-2016 season, 7 days after influenza vaccination. Here immunoSEQ multiplex PCR was the method, and the copy in TCRdb shows in-frame clones only, minus some. Among roughly 7,000 clones, approximately 88% were seen once, and the ten largest hold under 2%. With respect to this clone: Its matching antigen is unknown.

Material: CXCR5+ CD38- circulating T follicular helper cells from blood, obtained 7 days after influenza vaccination. The subset is: circulating Tfh, non-naive CD4+CXCR5+PD-1+ (ICOS+CD38+ or ICOS-CD38-). The receptor was derived from an adult who received the influenza vaccine. J is TRBJ1-2 and V is TRBV6-1; 8 bases map to TRBD1. The CDR3 DNA sequence: TGTGCCAGCAGTGACGGACAGGGCTATGGCTACACCTTC. It is translated as CASSDGQGYGYTF.